The 22 T cell receptor beta chains below come from one sample, sequenced in a study of tumor and adjacent non-tumor tissue in lung cancer. Three rounds of nested PCR, following a modified ARM-PCR protocol, produced the TCRbeta library. Each CDR3 protein gets one entry after TCRdb re-called the multiplex PCR reads with MiXCR. The sample shows tens of thousands of distinct CDR3 sequences, 72% of them seen only once. This sample's RNA came from whole unsorted tissue. Sequences were obtained from lung tumor tissue. The source is a woman aged 40-49 years with non-small cell lung cancer.

Concerning this clonotype: Its ends do not fully match the called genes, so a read error is possible. CDR3 sequence reads: CASTLSPAGETQYF. The CDR3 bases are TGTGCTAGCACCTTGAGCCCAGCCGGGGAGACCCAGTACTTC. The chain is built from TRBV7-2 and TRBJ2-5; no clear D. Germline CDR1 is SGHTA and CDR2 is FQGNSA. The CDR3 loop spans 14 amino acids.

Regarding this clonotype: A read error may produce the germline difference seen at one junction end. CDR3 bases: TGTGTCAGCAGACCTCATGGCAGCTCTGGACACCCCATATATTTT. Its protein product is CVSRPHGSSGHPIYF. The rearrangement joins TRBV11-2 to TRBJ1-3, with D perhaps matching TRBD1 (5 bases). Germline values: CDR1 SGHAT, CDR2 FQNNGV. The CDR3 contains 15 residues.

The rearrangement links TRBV6-2 or TRBV6-3 to TRBJ2-5; the D gene is possibly TRBD2 (5 bases). The CDR3 length is 14 residues. The V gene's germline CDR1 is MNHEY and CDR2 SVGEGT. Trimming shortened V by 8 bases and J by 5 bases, and 18 bases separated the two germline ends. CDR3 residues: CASAWGAELETQYF. As DNA, the CDR3 is TGTGCCAGCGCGTGGGGAGCCGAGCTGGAGACCCAGTACTTC.

This clonotype was counted a few times. The genes are TRBV24-1 and TRBJ1-1; D ambiguous. The V and J ends lost 9 bases and 1 base respectively, with 8 bases between them. The V gene's germline CDR1 is KGHDR and CDR2 SFDVKD. CDR3 size: 12 residues. CDR3 DNA: TGTGCCACCCGGGAGTCGAACACTGAAGCTTTCTTT. This encodes CATRESNTEAFF.

This clonotype was observed at least ten times. The rearrangement uses TRBV29-1 and TRBJ2-3; a weak D match, TRBD2 (5 bases). The germline V and J ends were trimmed by 5 bases and 0 bases, with 18 bases remaining between them. CDR3 length: 16 residues. Germline V gene data show CDR1 as SQVTM and CDR2 as ANQGSEA. CDR3 loop: CSVSRVARSSTDTQYF. The CDR3 region has the DNA TGCAGCGTTTCGAGGGTGGCCAGATCTAGCACAGATACGCAGTATTTT.

A remark on this clonotype: The junction does not match germline at one end; this may be a read error. This rearrangement joins TRBV13 to TRBJ1-5, with a tentative D call TRBD1 (6 bases). Germline CDR1 and CDR2: PRHDT and FYEKMQ (reference sequence). The CDR3 runs 15 residues. CDR3 DNA sequence: TGTGCCAGCAGCAGAGGGGGGGGTTACGATCAGCCCCGGCATTTT. This codes for CASSRGGGYDQPRHF.

Concerning this clonotype: A read error may be the cause here, since a much bigger clone is one base away. A read error is likely, as this CDR3 ends without the conserved phenylalanine or tryptophan. This chain connects TRBV7-9 to TRBJ1-5; D not certain. Germline-derived CDR1 and CDR2 are SEHNR and FQNEAQ (reference sequence). Trimming removed 5 bases at V and 3 bases at J, with 17 bases between. The CDR3 spans 16 residues. The CDR3 sequence is CASSPSGRVSNQPQHL. DNA of the CDR3: TGTGCCAGCAGCCCAAGTGGGAGGGTTTCCAATCAGCCCCAGCATCTT.

This clonotype was counted between two and nine times. The rearrangement joins TRBV30 to TRBJ2-7, with D tentatively TRBD1 (5 bases). Germline values: CDR1 GTSNPN, CDR2 SVGIG (reference sequence). V lost 1 base and J 0 bases, leaving 10 bases between the germline ends. This CDR3 region has 14 residues. Here the CDR3 reads CAWSGRQGSYEQYF. CDR3 in DNA: TGTGCCTGGAGTGGTCGGCAGGGCTCCTACGAGCAGTACTTC.

This clonotype occurred many times. CDR3: CASSQVSHSNAEAFF. The CDR3 DNA is TGCGCCAGCAGCCAAGTCTCCCACAGCAACGCTGAAGCTTTCTTT. The chain links TRBV4-1 to TRBJ1-1; D remains unclear. The CDR3 spans 15 residues. The V end was cut by 1 base, the J end by 6 bases, with 15 bases between. CDR1 and CDR2 (germline): MGHRA, YSYEKL.

The CDR3 DNA follows: TGTGCCAGCAGCACTGTTTCCCACCTAGAGCCCAGCAATCAGCCCCAGCATTTT. Amino acid sequence: CASSTVSHLEPSNQPQHF. This sequence joins TRBV11-2 and TRBJ1-5; D remains ambiguous. This CDR3 spans 18 amino acids. Germline V CDR1 and CDR2: SGHAT, FQNNGV. Trimming pared 5 bases from V and 1 base from J, leaving 21 bases between.

This sequence joins TRBV20-1 and TRBJ1-1; D may be TRBD1 (6 bases). The CDR3 spans 14 residues. CDR1 is DFQATT and CDR2 is SNEGSKA in the germline V gene (reference sequence). V was clipped by 4 bases and J by 1 base, with 13 bases between them. The CDR3 protein is CSATVRGENTEAFF. As DNA, the CDR3 is TGCAGTGCTACCGTAAGGGGGGAGAACACTGAAGCTTTCTTT.

The sample holds many counts of this clonotype. The chain recombines TRBV6-5 with TRBJ1-1; TRBD1 aligns across 9 bases. The germline CDR1 and CDR2 sequences are MNHEY and SVGAGI. This CDR3 has 14 amino acids. V shed 5 bases, J shed 5 bases, and the junction held 6 bases outside the gene matches. The CDR3 DNA reads as TGTGCCAGCAGTCGACAGGGGGTGAGGACTGAAGCTTTCTTT. Translated: CASSRQGVRTEAFF.

This clonotype was counted once. A much larger clone lies a single base off, so this may be a read error. CDR3 sequence reads: CASSLGMGSGGHSYNEQFF. The CDR3 DNA sequence: TGTGCCAGCAGCTTGGGAATGGGTAGCGGGGGCCACTCCTACAATGAGCAGTTCTTC. The rearrangement links TRBV5-4 to TRBJ2-1; 9 bases map to TRBD2. Germline CDR1 is SGHNT and CDR2 is YYREEE (reference sequence). The V and J ends lost 0 bases and 0 bases, in that order; junction bases with no gene match: 10. The CDR3 is 19 amino acids. The complete variable domain, with remaining parts taken from reference TRBV5-4 and TRBJ2-1, reads ETGVTQSPTHLIKTRGQQVTLRCSSQSGHNTVSWYQQALGQGPQFIFQYYREEENGRGNFPPRFSGLQFPNYSSELNVNALELDDSALYLCASSLGMGSGGHSYNEQFFGPGTRLTVL.

As regards this clonotype: An end of the junction differs from the germline gene, which may be a read error. This sequence joins TRBV4-2 and TRBJ2-4, with D perhaps TRBD2 (6 bases). This CDR3 region has 18 residues. The V gene's germline CDR1 is LGHNA and CDR2 YNFKEQ. CDR3 amino acids: CARSPSCTDSGANNIQYF. The DNA of the CDR3 is TGTGCCAGGAGCCCATCATGCACAGATAGCGGAGCCAACAACATTCAGTACTTC.

This chain links TRBV30 with TRBJ1-4; D gene ambiguous. Germline V gene sequence: CDR1 GTSNPN, CDR2 SVGIG (reference sequence). This CDR3 region has 13 residues. Trimming shortened V by 4 bases and J by 8 bases, and 14 bases separated the two germline ends. CDR3 DNA sequence: TGTGCCTGGAATAGGAAAGGCATGGAAAAACTGTTTTTT. As protein: CAWNRKGMEKLFF.

This clonotype was counted only a few times. Given a much more abundant clone one base away, this may be a read error. This chain connects TRBV13 to TRBJ2-2; no firm D call. V dropped 5 bases and J dropped 8 bases, with 12 bases sitting between them. The CDR3 runs 13 residues. Germline lookup yields CDR1 PRHDT and CDR2 FYEKMQ (reference sequence). CDR3 nucleotides: TGTGCCAGCAGCGAACAACTCCTAGGGGAGCTGTTTTTT. It is translated as CASSEQLLGELFF.

The J gene is TRBJ2-2, the V gene TRBV6-5; tentatively, D is TRBD2 (5 bases). CDR1 MNHEY and CDR2 SVGAGI come from the germline V gene. V shed 1 base and J shed 13 bases, with 13 bases lying between them. The CDR3 covers 13 residues. The CDR3 nucleotides are TGTGCCAGCAGTTACTGGACTCCCTGGGGGCTGTTTTTT. It yields the protein CASSYWTPWGLFF.

The chain uses TRBV5-6 and TRBJ2-7, with D unclear. Germline CDR1 reads SGHDT; CDR2 reads YYEEEE. Trimming shortened V by 2 bases and J by 12 bases, and 15 bases separated the two germline ends. The CDR3 consists of 12 residues. CDR3 in DNA: TGTGCCAGCAGCTTCTGGCAGAGCCCGAGGTACTTC. This encodes CASSFWQSPRYF. Complete variable domain (other parts from reference TRBV5-6 and TRBJ2-7): DAGVTQSPTHLIKTRGQQVTLRCSPKSGHDTVSWYQQALGQGPQFIFQYYEEEERQRGNFPDRFSGHQFPNYSSELNVNALLLGDSALYLCASSFWQSPRYFGPGTRLTVT.

This clonotype was detected only a few times. This may be a read error: a much more frequent sequence differs by one nucleotide. The chain carries TRBV6-1 and TRBJ2-7; D is perhaps TRBD1 or TRBD2 (6 bases each). This CDR3 spans 15 amino acids. In germline, CDR1 is MNHNS, CDR2 SASEGT. Trimming shortened V by 5 bases and J by 1 base, and 15 bases separated the two germline ends. The CDR3 region has the DNA TGTGCCAGCAGTCAGTGGAGGGGGTTTTCCTACGAGCAGTACTTC. Its protein product is CASSQWRGFSYEQYF.

This clonotype showed up just a few times. This likely comes from a read error, as the CDR3 has no conserved phenylalanine or tryptophan at its end. The chain employs TRBV2 and TRBJ2-7; D remains ambiguous. V gave up 2 bases and J gave up 7 bases, with 12 bases separating them. The V gene's germline CDR1 is SNHLY and CDR2 FYNNEI. CDR3 length: 13 residues. Here the CDR3 reads CASSETTGWEQYL. The CDR3 bases are TGTGCCAGCAGTGAAACGACGGGTTGGGAGCAGTACTTA.

This clonotype was seen more than once but under ten times. A much larger clone is a single base away; this may be a read error. The chain's CDR3 is CSVAIQNSNQPQHF. The DNA for the CDR3 is TGCAGTGTTGCCATCCAAAATAGCAATCAGCCCCAGCATTTT. The chain combines TRBV20-1 with TRBJ1-5; D not resolved. The ends were cut back, 7 bases at V and 0 bases at J, with 13 bases in the middle. The germline CDR1 and CDR2 sequences are DFQATT and SNEGSKA (reference sequence). The CDR3 loop spans 14 amino acids.

Concerning this clonotype: An end of the junction differs from the germline gene, which may be a read error. The gene calls are TRBV11-2 and TRBJ2-3, with D possibly TRBD1 on 5 matching bases. Looked up from germline, CDR1 is SGHAT and CDR2 is FQNNGV. This CDR3 spans 15 amino acids. The CDR3 DNA reads TGTGCCAGCGGCTTAGAAGAGTCAGGGCGGGATACGCAGTATTTT. Translation: CASGLEESGRDTQYF.